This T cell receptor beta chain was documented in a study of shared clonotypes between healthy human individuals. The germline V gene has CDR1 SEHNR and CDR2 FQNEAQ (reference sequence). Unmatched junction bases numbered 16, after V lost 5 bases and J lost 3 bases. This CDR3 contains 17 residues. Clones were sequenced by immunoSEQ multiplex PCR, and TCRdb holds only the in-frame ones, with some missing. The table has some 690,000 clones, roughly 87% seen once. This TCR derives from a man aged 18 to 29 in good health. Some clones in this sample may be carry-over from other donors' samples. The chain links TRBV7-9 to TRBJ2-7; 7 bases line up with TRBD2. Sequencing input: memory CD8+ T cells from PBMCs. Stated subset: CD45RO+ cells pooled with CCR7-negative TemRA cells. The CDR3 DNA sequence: TGTGCCAGCAGCCTTATACTAGCGCCCACCCCTATCTACGAGCAGTACTTC. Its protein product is CASSLILAPTPIYEQYF.